Presented here are 32 T cell receptor beta chains from one specimen sequenced in a study of OX40 agonist ivuxolimab in advanced cancers. The method was immunoSEQ multiplex PCR; TCRdb's version includes in-frame clones alone and lacks a portion of them. Of some 70,000 clones listed, approximately 86% are singletons. Specimen: CD4+ or CD8+ T cells sorted from blood, collected in a trial of the OX40 agonist ivuxolimab. The receptor set was obtained from an adult with an advanced solid tumor such as melanoma, head and neck, liver or kidney cancer.

J is TRBJ1-1 and V is TRBV5-6, with a possible D match to TRBD1 (5 bases). The CDR3 is 12 amino acids. V lost 0 bases and J 6 bases, leaving 6 bases between the germline ends. CDR1 and CDR2 (germline): SGHDT, YYEEEE. CDR3 residues: CASSLEGAEAFF. CDR3 bases: TGTGCCAGCAGCTTGGAAGGGGCTGAAGCTTTCTTT.

This rearrangement joins TRBV5-1 to TRBJ2-6; 7 bases match TRBD1. Per germline, CDR1 SGHRS and CDR2 YFSETQ. Trimming cost V 4 bases and J 1 base; bases outside gene matches: 8. This CDR3 contains 17 residues. The CDR3: CASSATGVVSGANVLTF. Written as DNA, the CDR3 is TGCGCCAGCAGCGCCACAGGGGTGGTGTCTGGGGCCAACGTCCTGACTTTC.

The J gene is TRBJ2-4, the V gene TRBV7-8; D call uncertain. Trimming removed 5 bases from V and 4 bases from J, with 12 bases in between. The CDR3 sequence is 14 residues long. The germline CDR1 and CDR2 sequences are SGHVS and FQNEAQ. This CDR3 is CASSNGRRKNIQYF. CDR3 nucleotide sequence: TGTGCCAGCAGCAATGGACGGCGTAAAAACATTCAGTACTTC.

The V call is TRBV6-1, the J call TRBJ1-1; D remains unclear. The CDR3 sequence is 13 residues long. V gave up 4 bases and J gave up 5 bases, with 11 bases separating them. The germline gives CDR1 MNHNS, CDR2 SASEGT. The CDR3 sequence is CASSVGPLTEAFF. The DNA for the CDR3 is TGTGCCAGCAGTGTCGGACCTCTAACTGAAGCTTTCTTT.

The chain's CDR3 is CASTVMGTGLGEQYF. CDR3 DNA sequence: TGTGCCAGCACCGTGATGGGGACAGGGCTGGGCGAGCAGTACTTC. The chain links TRBV2 to TRBJ2-7; 9 bases match TRBD1. V shed 7 bases and J 6 bases; nucleotides not matched to a gene: 13. Germline V gene data show CDR1 as SNHLY and CDR2 as FYNNEI. The CDR3 contains 15 residues. The full variable domain, completed using reference TRBV2 and TRBJ2-7, is EPEVTQTPSHQVTQMGQEVILRCVPISNHLYFYWYRQILGQKVEFLVSFYNNEISEKSEIFDDQFSVERPDGSNFTLKIRSTKLEDSAMYFCASTVMGTGLGEQYFGPGTRLTVT.

The chain employs TRBV21-1 and TRBJ1-4. TRBV21-1 is noted as a pseudogene. The CDR3 totals 14 residues. CDR3 sequence: CASSIRSTNEKLFF. The CDR3 DNA follows: TGTGCCAGCAGTATTCGTTCAACTAATGAAAAACTGTTTTTT.

This rearrangement joins TRBV30 to TRBJ2-2; 8 bases are a match to TRBD1. From germline, CDR1 is GTSNPN and CDR2 SVGIG (reference sequence). J gave up 2 bases and V 3 bases, and 5 bases lay outside the gene matches. The CDR3 covers 15 residues. This chain's CDR3 is CAWSRQGTNTGELFF. The CDR3 nucleotides are TGTGCCTGGAGCCGACAGGGGACTAACACCGGGGAGCTGTTTTTT.

V is TRBV9 and J is TRBJ1-5, with D hard to call. The V and J ends lost 4 bases and 0 bases respectively, with 8 bases between them. The CDR3 runs 14 residues. CDR1 SGDLS and CDR2 YYNGEE come from the germline V gene. CDR3 protein: CASSPHGSNQPQHF. The CDR3, as DNA: TGTGCCAGCAGCCCTCACGGTAGCAATCAGCCCCAGCATTTT.

V is TRBV7-7 and J is TRBJ2-2; 11 nucleotides agree with TRBD2. V trimming: 8 bases; J trimming: 4 bases; junction bases outside the gene matches: 9. The CDR3 contains 16 residues. In germline, CDR1 is SSHAT, CDR2 FNYEAQ (reference sequence). The CDR3 bases are TGTGCCAGCGGGACTAGCGGCGCCTCGGGCACCGGGGAGCTGTTTTTT. This encodes CASGTSGASGTGELFF.

This rearrangement joins TRBV9 to TRBJ2-1; D gene uncertain. Trimming pared 2 bases from V and 3 bases from J, leaving 12 bases between. CDR3 length equals 15 residues. CDR1 and CDR2 from the germline V gene are SGDLS and YYNGEE. The CDR3 here is CASSVGYSGYNEQFF. DNA for the CDR3: TGTGCCAGCAGCGTGGGGTATTCAGGCTACAATGAGCAGTTCTTC. The variable domain in full, completed from reference TRBV9 and TRBJ2-1, reads DSGVTQTPKHLITATGQRVTLRCSPRSGDLSVYWYQQSLDQGLQFLIQYYNGEERAKGNILERFSAQQFPDLHSELNLSSLELGDSALYFCASSVGYSGYNEQFFGPGTRLTVL.

The J gene is TRBJ1-2, the V gene TRBV28; D might be TRBD1 (5 bases). Trimming left V 5 bases short and J 8 bases short, with 15 bases between. Germline CDR1 is MDHEN and CDR2 is SYDVKM. This CDR3 region has 13 residues. CDR3 loop: CASSGTRKSGYTF. Written as DNA, the CDR3 is TGTGCCAGCAGTGGGACTCGTAAATCGGGCTACACCTTC.

The chain recombines TRBV25-1 with TRBJ2-7, with a tentative D call TRBD1 (6 bases). Per the germline V gene, CDR1 is MGHDK and CDR2 is SYGVNS. The V gene lost 5 bases and the J gene lost 3 bases, with 11 bases spanning the gap. This CDR3 has 13 amino acids. In DNA form, the CDR3 reads TGTGCCAGCAGTCCTACAGGGAACTACGAGCAGTACTTC. It specifies CASSPTGNYEQYF.

V is TRBV18 and J is TRBJ2-3; 7 bases agree with TRBD1. The CDR3 extends over 16 amino acids. V dropped 2 bases and J dropped 2; count of bases not matched to a gene: 7. CDR1 is KGHSH and CDR2 is LQKENI in the germline V gene. The CDR3, as DNA: TGTGCCAGCTCACCAGACAGGGCGCCACTCACAGATACGCAGTATTTT. Translating gives CASSPDRAPLTDTQYF.

This chain joins TRBV28 and TRBJ2-4; D may be TRBD1 (6 bases). V was trimmed by 5 bases and J by 1 base, leaving 15 bases between them. Germline V gene sequence: CDR1 MDHEN, CDR2 SYDVKM. The CDR3 extends over 16 amino acids. The CDR3 DNA sequence: TGTGCCAGCAGTGGGGGCATTGGTTTGGCCAAAAACATTCAGTACTTC. This sequence encodes CASSGGIGLAKNIQYF.

The CDR3 sequence is CASSQGGAGPYEQYF. As DNA, the CDR3 is TGTGCCAGCAGCCAAGGGGGGGCCGGCCCCTACGAGCAGTACTTC. This chain connects TRBV7-3 to TRBJ2-7, with D maybe TRBD2 (7 bases). V lost 5 bases, J lost 2 bases, and 16 bases lay in between. There are 15 residues in the CDR3. Per the germline V gene, CDR1 is SGHTA and CDR2 is FQGTGA.

The J gene is TRBJ2-7, the V gene TRBV28; 10 bases match TRBD1. The CDR3 totals 15 residues. The V gene end was trimmed by 8 bases and the J gene end by 4 bases; junction bases not matched to a gene: 11. Germline lookup yields CDR1 MDHEN and CDR2 SYDVKM. The CDR3 DNA follows: TGTGCCAGCCAAAAAATCCGGGACAGGGGATACGAGCAGTACTTC. Its protein is CASQKIRDRGYEQYF.

The CDR3 nucleotides read TGTGCCAGCAGCCGCGACACGCGACTAGCCAAAAACATTCAGTACTTC. Translation: CASSRDTRLAKNIQYF. This chain uses TRBV7-2 with TRBJ2-4, with unresolved D. Trimming pared 5 bases from V and 0 bases from J, leaving 14 bases between. The CDR3 has 16 amino acids. The germline CDR1 and CDR2 sequences are SGHTA and FQGNSA.

By proportion, this clone is medium-sized. The chain links TRBV7-2 to TRBJ1-2, with no clear D. V lost 6 bases to trimming and J lost 3 bases, with 11 bases between them. The germline gives CDR1 SGHTA, CDR2 FQGNSA. The CDR3 is made up of 13 amino acids. CDR3 in DNA: TGTGCCAGCAGTCTTTTACCTGACTATGGCTACACCTTC. Amino acid sequence: CASSLLPDYGYTF.

The chain is built from TRBV2 and TRBJ2-1; 11 positions match TRBD2. J was trimmed by 5 bases and V by 6 bases; bases with no gene match: 6. Germline CDR1 and CDR2: SNHLY and FYNNEI. The CDR3 consists of 15 residues. Here the CDR3 DNA reads TGTGCCAGCAGGGCCGGGACTAGCGGTAACAATGAGCAGTTCTTC. Its translation: CASRAGTSGNNEQFF. Drawing the rest from reference TRBV2 and TRBJ2-1, the complete variable domain is EPEVTQTPSHQVTQMGQEVILRCVPISNHLYFYWYRQILGQKVEFLVSFYNNEISEKSEIFDDQFSVERPDGSNFTLKIRSTKLEDSAMYFCASRAGTSGNNEQFFGPGTRLTVL.

The chain uses TRBV19 and TRBJ2-6; D ambiguous. Germline assignment: CDR1 LNHDA and CDR2 SQIVND (reference sequence). V was shortened by 5 bases and J by 0 bases, with 8 bases between the two germline ends. The length of the CDR3 is 15 residues. The CDR3 coding sequence is TGTGCCAGTAGTCTTCAGAGCTCTGGGGCCAACGTCCTGACTTTC. Residues: CASSLQSSGANVLTF.

The V and J genes are TRBV4-1 and TRBJ1-4; D not certain. Germline lookup yields CDR1 MGHRA and CDR2 YSYEKL. The CDR3 totals 17 residues. V gave up 0 bases and J gave up 3 bases, with 14 bases separating them. The chain's CDR3 is CASSQEPAFGANEKLFF. CDR3 coding DNA: TGCGCCAGCAGCCAAGAGCCCGCGTTTGGGGCTAATGAAAAACTGTTTTTT.

The chain employs TRBV18 and TRBJ1-4; D might be TRBD1 (6 bases). The germline CDR1 and CDR2 sequences are KGHSH and LQKENI. The germline V and J ends were trimmed by 2 bases and 8 bases, with 15 bases remaining between them. The CDR3 extends over 15 amino acids. The CDR3: CASSPMGAAREKLFF. Written as DNA, the CDR3 is TGTGCCAGCTCACCAATGGGGGCCGCGAGAGAAAAACTGTTTTTT.

The chain recombines TRBV2 with TRBJ2-2, with 12 bases identical to TRBD2. From germline, CDR1 is SNHLY and CDR2 FYNNEI. V lost 5 bases to trimming and J lost 7 bases; unmatched junction nucleotides: 5. CDR3 length: 15 residues. The CDR3 coding sequence is TGTGCCAGCAGTCGACTAGCGGGGGACCTCGGGGAGCTGTTTTTT. Translation: CASSRLAGDLGELFF.

The DNA for the CDR3 is TGTGCCAGCAGCTGGACAGGGGTCGGTTCACCCCTCCACTTT. It encodes CASSWTGVGSPLHF. This sequence joins TRBV5-6 and TRBJ1-6, with 9 bases fitting TRBD1. The CDR3 runs 14 residues. Germline assignment: CDR1 SGHDT and CDR2 YYEEEE. The J segment lost 9 bases and the V segment lost 3 bases, leaving 4 bases of the junction unmatched.

The V gene is TRBV27, the J gene TRBJ2-1, with 8 bases matching TRBD2. Germline V gene data show CDR1 as MNHEY and CDR2 as SMNVEV (reference sequence). The CDR3 covers 16 residues. V was clipped by 6 bases and J by 3 bases; unmatched bases: 10. The CDR3 DNA sequence: TGTGCCAGCAGGTCCGGGGCGGGGGGATTCTACAATGAGCAGTTCTTC. Its translation: CASRSGAGGFYNEQFF.

The V gene is TRBV28, the J gene TRBJ2-2; D remains unclear. This CDR3 is built from 11 residues. Germline V CDR1 and CDR2: MDHEN, SYDVKM. Between the trimmed V and J ends, which lost 7 bases and 3 bases, there was a span of 3 bases. CDR3 sequence reads: CASKDTGELFF. In DNA, the CDR3 is TGTGCCAGCAAGGACACCGGGGAGCTGTTTTTT.

The chain carries TRBV19 and TRBJ1-5, with no clear D. The CDR3 length is 14 residues. Germline V gene sequence: CDR1 LNHDA, CDR2 SQIVND (reference sequence). Trimming removed 7 bases from V and 0 bases from J, with 10 bases in between. The CDR3 DNA is TGTGCCAGTAATCAGGCAGTTAGCAATCAGCCCCAGCATTTT. Protein product: CASNQAVSNQPQHF.

The rearrangement uses TRBV7-9 and TRBJ1-1, with no clear D. V gave up 1 base and J gave up 1 base, with 7 bases separating them. Germline loops: CDR1 SEHNR, CDR2 FQNEAQ (reference sequence). This CDR3 region has 14 residues. CDR3 sequence: CASSLVAENTEAFF. The CDR3 DNA sequence: TGTGCCAGCAGCTTAGTTGCAGAGAACACTGAAGCTTTCTTT.

The chain carries TRBV18 and TRBJ1-1, with 7 bases aligning to TRBD1. CDR1 is KGHSH and CDR2 is LQKENI in the germline V gene. J gave up 7 bases and V 3 bases, and 11 bases lay outside the gene matches. The CDR3 length is 15 residues. The CDR3 loop reads CASSPTVTGTGEAFF. CDR3 sequence (DNA): TGTGCCAGCTCACCCACTGTGACAGGGACGGGTGAAGCTTTCTTT. Together with reference TRBV18 and TRBJ1-1, the CDR3 gives the full variable domain: NAGVMQNPRHLVRRRGQEARLRCSPMKGHSHVYWYRQLPEEGLKFMVYLQKENIIDESGMPKERFSAEFPKEGPSILRIQQVVRGDSAAYFCASSPTVTGTGEAFFGQGTRLTVV.

This clone was observed a few times. DNA of the CDR3: TGTGCCAGCAGCAGGGAGTTGAACACTGAAGCTTTCTTT. Translation: CASSRELNTEAFF. This chain connects TRBV14 to TRBJ1-1, with no clear D. CDR3 size: 13 residues. V was pared by 5 bases and J by 0 bases, with 7 bases between. Germline values: CDR1 SGHDN, CDR2 FVKESK. Full variable domain (remainder filled in from reference TRBV14 and TRBJ1-1): EAGVTQFPSHSVIEKGQTVTLRCDPISGHDNLYWYRRVMGKEIKFLLHFVKESKQDESGMPNNRFLAERTGGTYSTLKVQPAELEDSGVYFCASSRELNTEAFFGQGTRLTVV.

There are a few counts of this clone. V is TRBV5-1 and J is TRBJ2-7; no clear D. Germline V lookup: CDR1 SGHRS, CDR2 YFSETQ. The CDR3 covers 15 residues. V lost 0 bases, J lost 1 base, and 11 bases lay in between. CDR3 sequence: CASSLEWGRSYEQYF. The CDR3 DNA reads as TGCGCCAGCAGCTTGGAATGGGGAAGGTCCTACGAGCAGTACTTC.

The V gene is TRBV19, the J gene TRBJ1-1; weak D call: TRBD1 (6 bases). This CDR3 comprises 15 residues. CDR1 and CDR2 from the germline V gene are LNHDA and SQIVND (reference sequence). Between the trimmed V and J ends, which lost 2 bases and 1 base, there was a span of 11 bases. The CDR3 sequence is CASSILPGANTEAFF. The DNA of the CDR3 is TGTGCCAGTAGTATACTTCCAGGGGCGAACACTGAAGCTTTCTTT.